This T cell receptor (beta chain) was sequenced in a study of naive and memory T cell subsets. About this clonotype: Its antigen is currently unknown.

Study-level findings and limits: Over 95% of naive TCR sequences appeared only once after error correction, unlike memory subsets.

Both TRBC1 and TRBC2 were covered by a beta constant-region primer of two equimolar oligonucleotides. TCRdb used MiXCR to reprocess the UMI-ligation and nested PCR reads, holding one entry per CDR3 protein. The sample has 130,000 to 150,000 distinct CDR3 sequences, about a sixth seen once. The origin of this receptor is a human donor in good health. The sample comprised naive CD4+ T cells from blood.

Here the CDR3 reads CAIRMGQGAHEQYF. As DNA, the CDR3 is TGTGCCATCAGGATGGGACAGGGGGCCCACGAGCAGTACTTC. The chain carries TRBV10-3 and TRBJ2-7; 12 nucleotides match TRBD1. This CDR3 comprises 14 residues. Germline CDR1 reads ENHRY; CDR2 reads SYGVKD. The V and J ends lost 6 bases and 5 bases, in that order; junction bases with no gene match: 5.